The 7 T cell receptor beta chains below were found in one sample sequenced in a study of human T cells and chemical hapten exposure. As to time point: pre-sensitization, week 0. Treatment denoted: therapeutic diphenylcyclopropenone sensitization with weekly scalp DPC. TCRdb redid the calling of the RACE reads with MiXCR, one entry per CDR3 protein. The sample has about 68,000 distinct CDR3 sequences; 11% are singletons. The specimen comprised whole blood, sampled in connection with sensitization to the hapten diphenylcyclopropenone (DPC). The source of these receptors is a woman between 45 and 65 years old with alopecia areata. Some clones in this sample may be carry-over from other donors' samples.

This clonotype was picked up many times. V gene TRBV18 combines with J gene TRBJ2-7; 7 nucleotides line up with TRBD1. The length of the CDR3 is 13 residues. V gave up 5 bases and J gave up 7 bases; unmatched junction bases: 8. Per germline, CDR1 KGHSH and CDR2 LQKENI. As DNA, the CDR3 is TGTGCCAGCTCATCATCCCAGGGGGAAGAGCAGTACTTC. Its protein product is CASSSSQGEEQYF.

The gene calls are TRBV27 and TRBJ1-1; D is unresolved. The CDR3 is 15 amino acids. The V end lost 6 bases, the J end lost 4 bases, and 18 bases lay between the germline ends. The V gene's germline CDR1 is MNHEY and CDR2 SMNVEV (reference sequence). The CDR3 DNA follows: TGTGCCAGCAGCTCTCAGCCCGGAGTGGGCACTGAAGCTTTCTTT. It yields the protein CASSSQPGVGTEAFF.

This clonotype occurred a few times. V gene TRBV6-2 or TRBV6-3 combines with J gene TRBJ2-4; a weak D match, TRBD2 (6 bases). The CDR3 is made up of 15 amino acids. Germline lookup yields CDR1 MNHEY and CDR2 SVGEGT. Trimming cost V 5 bases and J 2 bases, with 13 bases left between them. CDR3 coding DNA: TGTGCCAGCAGTCCCATCCGGGGGACCAAAAACATTCAGTACTTC. This codes for CASSPIRGTKNIQYF.

This clonotype was seen many times. The V gene is TRBV12-3 or TRBV12-4, the J gene TRBJ2-5, with D tentatively TRBD1 (6 bases). The CDR3 covers 15 residues. Deletions cut 6 bases from V and 1 base from J, with 15 bases between. CDR3 protein: CASSRYGTLQETQYF. The CDR3 nucleotides are TGTGCCAGCAGCCGTTACGGGACACTCCAAGAGACCCAGTACTTC.

This clonotype has just a few counts. One base away lies a much larger clone, so this may be a sequencing read error. The chain joins TRBV7-8 to TRBJ1-6; the D gene is possibly TRBD1 (5 bases). V dropped 3 bases and J dropped 8 bases, with 5 bases sitting between them. Germline CDR1 and CDR2: SGHVS and FQNEAQ. The CDR3 extends over 12 amino acids. The CDR3 sequence: CASSFRDSPLHF. The DNA of the CDR3 is TGTGCCAGCAGCTTCAGGGATTCACCCCTCCACTTT.

This clonotype was counted at least ten times. The J gene is TRBJ2-2, the V gene TRBV9; tentatively, D is TRBD2 (5 bases). The ends were cut back, 2 bases at V and 1 base at J, with 6 bases in the middle. Germline V gives CDR1 SGDLS, CDR2 YYNGEE. The CDR3 runs 14 residues. Here the CDR3 reads CASSVAGNTGELFF. For the CDR3, the DNA is TGTGCCAGCAGCGTGGCGGGGAACACCGGGGAGCTGTTTTTT. The full variable domain, its missing parts supplied by reference TRBV9 and TRBJ2-2, is DSGVTQTPKHLITATGQRVTLRCSPRSGDLSVYWYQQSLDQGLQFLIQYYNGEERAKGNILERFSAQQFPDLHSELNLSSLELGDSALYFCASSVAGNTGELFFGEGSRLTVL.

The CDR3 sequence is CASSQRGGGEKLFF. In nucleotides, the CDR3 is TGTGCCAGCAGCCAGAGAGGGGGAGGCGAAAAACTGTTTTTT. The chain carries TRBV3-1 and TRBJ1-4; tentatively, D is TRBD1 (6 bases). The CDR3 is 14 amino acids. V was cut by 3 bases and J by 8 bases, with 13 bases left in between. The V gene's germline CDR1 is LGHDT and CDR2 YNNKEL (reference sequence).